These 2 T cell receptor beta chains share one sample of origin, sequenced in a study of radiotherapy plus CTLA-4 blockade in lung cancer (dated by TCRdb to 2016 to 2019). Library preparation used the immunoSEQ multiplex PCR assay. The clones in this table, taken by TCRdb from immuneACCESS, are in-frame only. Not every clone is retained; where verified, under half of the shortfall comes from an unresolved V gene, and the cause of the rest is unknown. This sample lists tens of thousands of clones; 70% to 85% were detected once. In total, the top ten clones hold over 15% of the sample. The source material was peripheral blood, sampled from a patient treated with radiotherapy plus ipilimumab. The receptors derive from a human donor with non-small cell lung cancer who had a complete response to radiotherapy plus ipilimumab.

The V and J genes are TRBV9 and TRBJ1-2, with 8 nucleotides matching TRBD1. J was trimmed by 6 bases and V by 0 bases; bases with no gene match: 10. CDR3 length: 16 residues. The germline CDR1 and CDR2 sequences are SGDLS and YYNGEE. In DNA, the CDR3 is TGTGCCAGCAGCGTAGCCCAGGAGACAGGGGCGGATGGCTACACCTTC. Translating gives CASSVAQETGADGYTF.

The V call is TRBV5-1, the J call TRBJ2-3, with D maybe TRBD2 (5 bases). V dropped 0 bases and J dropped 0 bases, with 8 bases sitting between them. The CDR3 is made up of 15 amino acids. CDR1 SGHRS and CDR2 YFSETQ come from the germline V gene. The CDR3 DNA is TGCGCCAGCAGCTTGGCCGGGAAGAGCACAGATACGCAGTATTTT. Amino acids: CASSLAGKSTDTQYF. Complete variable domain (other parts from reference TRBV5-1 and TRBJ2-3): KAGVTQTPRYLIKTRGQQVTLSCSPISGHRSVSWYQQTPGQGLQFLFEYFSETQRNKGNFPGRFSGRQFSNSRSEMNVSTLELGDSALYLCASSLAGKSTDTQYFGPGTRLTVL.